This T cell receptor (beta chain) appears in the sequencing data of a study of glioma-infiltrating T cells. General study findings and limits: Tissue-blood divergence was below expectation in non-neoplastic patients, above in gliomas. CDR3 overlap between tissue and blood was very small.

Using RNA template, CDR3s of TCR alpha and beta were amplified with iRepertoire arm-PCR. Tissue mRNA or PBMC total RNA, 100-400 ng, went into one-step reverse transcription and amplification. TCRdb reanalysed the multiplex PCR reads using MiXCR and keeps one entry per CDR3 protein. In the table there are 100,000 to 150,000 distinct CDR3 sequences, around 23% of which are singletons. This CDR3 region has 13 residues. In germline, CDR1 is LGHNA, CDR2 YNFKEQ. This clonotype was detected only once. The target antigen is unknown. Given a much more abundant clone one base away, this may be a read error. This receptor was identified in a human donor with low-grade glioma or glioblastoma, undergoing nonglioma brain surgery, or in good health (not recorded which). V is TRBV4-2 and J is TRBJ2-7; D is perhaps TRBD1 (6 bases). The specimen was glioma tissue, nonneoplastic brain tissue, or PBMCs (not recorded which). For the CDR3, the DNA is TGTGCCAGCAGTTTCAGGGGTTCCTACGAGCAGTGCGTC. Residues: CASSFRGSYEQCV.